Sequencing of this TCR beta chain was carried out in a study of T cells in Graves' hyperthyroidism and ophthalmopathy (dated by TCRdb to between 2017 and 2020). Regarding the research as a whole: To identify TCR V-J signatures that set the groups apart, the researchers used a discovery cohort of 90 to 100 patients, made up of 43 with Graves' ophthalmopathy and some 55 with stable Graves' hyperthyroidism. Whether ophthalmopathy could be predicted prospectively was tested in an independent validation cohort made up of fewer than 20 hyperthyroidism patients plus 17 patients who later progressed to ophthalmopathy. For training and testing, the roughly 97 patients in the discovery cohort were randomly divided in a 7:3 ratio. In more than 5 Graves' hyperthyroidism patients, the study also compared T-cell repertoires from thyroid tissue with T-cell repertoires from blood. Following sampling, methimazole starting at 30 mg daily was given to hyperthyroidism patients, and high-dose intravenous methylprednisolone was given to ophthalmopathy patients. According to the paper, TCR Vbeta CDR3 sequencing was carried out on 135 peripheral blood samples, which came from over 40 ophthalmopathy, 75 or so hyperthyroidism and approximately 17 progressor patients.

A patient counted as having stable Graves' hyperthyroidism if no progression to ophthalmopathy occurred over 18 months of follow-up. Hyperthyroidism patients were aged 18 to 65 years and newly diagnosed, with disease duration of less than 2 months. The study excluded patients with uncontrolled infections, other autoimmune diseases, pregnancy or lactation. Clinical symptoms, serum thyroxine and TRAb, thyroid ultrasound, and orbital computed tomography formed the basis for the diagnoses. Trizol reagent was used to extract total RNA, and RNA quality was then checked on an Agilent 2100 Bioanalyzer. The TCR beta CDR3 regions were amplified from RNA transcripts. The TCR CDR3 was subjected to a first round of RT-PCR using the HTBI primer set and the Qiagen OneStep RT-PCR kit. The libraries were constructed in a second round of multiplex PCR and then size-selected and purified. The libraries were sequenced on an Illumina HiSeq2000 using paired-end 100 bp reads. The original methods were these. SOAPnuke was used to process the raw data, with reads discarded if the reads contained adapters or uncalled bases, had a mean Phred below 15, or lacked an exact constant-primer or identifier match. COPE v1.2.5 was used to merge the high-quality paired reads, and each unique nucleotide sequence was defined as a clonotype. Clonotypes were aligned to IMGT TRBV, TRBD and TRBJ reference segments using MiTCR v1.1. Analysis was restricted to V-J combinations with a frequency above 0.0001, which covered 99.2% of repertoires. A TCS score was defined as the ratio between F50 (clonal expansion) and ExV (chaos), using BLOSUM62-based TCRdist between CDR3 peptides within each V-J. Welch's t-statistics and random forest reduced roughly 530 V-J features to under 15, which were used in a naive Bayes classifier (R e1071). TCRdb reprocessed the public reads (quality trimming at Q25 with fastp, clone calling with MiXCR) and kept in-frame beta chains. Duplicate CDR3 protein sequences are folded into a single record with the most common DNA and genes. The V and J calls here are based on TCRdb, not the publication. Across this sample there are about 540,000 distinct CDR3 sequences, with approximately 44% seen only once. In total, the top ten clones hold just under 8.5% of the sample.

General study outcomes and caveats: Blood samples also contained most of the expanded thyroid clonotypes (frequency above 0.001), which suggests that blood repertoires may reflect thyroid immune responses. In validation, progression to ophthalmopathy was predicted by the model with 65% to 71% sensitivity and around 75% specificity, a median of 6.5 months before onset. Sample size was not statistically predetermined, and blinding of investigators to group allocation was not performed. Ophthalmopathy was separated from stable hyperthyroidism by a 13 V-J signature model, with over 85% sensitivity and about 81% specificity obtained in cross-validation and 80%/75% obtained in testing.

This clonotype was counted only a few times. The antigen this receptor binds is unknown. No much larger clone is present one base from it, and per-base qualities are unavailable. Inclusive of the bounding cysteine and phenylalanine, the CDR3 is 14 residues long. Just CDR3 DNA is preserved here, 42 bases in frame from base 1. Trimming removed 5 bases from V and 3 bases from J; the gene matches leave 5 bases unexplained. Looking up the germline V gene yields CDR1 SGHTA and CDR2 FQGNSA. The sequenced sample consisted of peripheral blood or thyroid tissue (not recorded which). This sequence originates from a woman younger than 30 with Graves' hyperthyroidism. Donor details come from another sample of the same person, matched by shared clones. This chain joins TRBV7-2 to TRBJ2-7; TRBD2 fits 9 bases in the junction. DNA sequence: TGTGCCAGCAGCCCTTCAGCGGGAGGCTACGAGCAGTACTTC. Its product reads: CASSPSAGGYEQYF.